This TCR beta chain was retrieved from a study of siplizumab effects on memory and regulatory T cells. Study results and limitations: To unstimulated subsets, only a minor fraction of alloreactive clones could be mapped. Siplizumab produced a significant drop in alloreactive sequences attributable to unstimulated CD4+ memory cells.

With respect to this clone: The target antigen is unknown.

After removal of 8 bases from V and 3 bases from J, the junction contained 3 bases not matched to a gene. CDR3 size: 13 residues. Per the germline V gene, CDR1 is MNHEY and CDR2 is SMNVEV (reference sequence). Assay used: immunoSEQ multiplex PCR; TCRdb lists only in-frame clones, some missing. Among 55,000 to 65,000 clones listed, about 98% were seen once. Sequenced input: naive CD8+ T cells sorted from blood. The chain links TRBV27 to TRBJ2-2, with 7 bases fitting TRBD2. The receptor comes from a human donor in good health. In DNA form, the CDR3 reads TGTGCCAGCGGGCTAGCGGACACCGGGGAGCTGTTTTTT. Protein sequence: CASGLADTGELFF.